Listed below are T cell receptor beta chains from one sample, sequenced in a study of blood T cell repertoires in COVID-19. Here immunoSEQ multiplex PCR was the method, and the copy in TCRdb shows in-frame clones only, minus some. This sample carries 150,000 or so clones, over 80% of them seen once, and the ten largest clones take about 6.5%. The material sequenced was peripheral blood. These receptor sequences come from a man older than 75 with acute or convalescent COVID-19. Both conserved end residues are part of each CDR3. D genes are given only for firm matches. A clone size is listed for some rows: how often the clone was seen (once, few, many), or a class if it is expanded.

D,J,size,V,CDR3,DNA
NA,TRBJ2-7,NA,TRBV5-5,CASSLADTYEQYF,TGTGCCAGCAGCTTGGCCGACACCTACGAGCAGTACTTC
TRBD1,TRBJ1-2,few,TRBV4-1,CASSQGDRRGMGYTF,TGCGCCAGCAGCCAAGGGGACAGGCGCGGTATGGGCTACACCTTC
TRBD2,TRBJ2-1,NA,TRBV6-5,CASSSALAGGYNEQFF,TGTGCCAGCAGTTCTGCGTTAGCGGGAGGGTACAATGAGCAGTTCTTC
NA,TRBJ2-7,NA,TRBV5-1,CASSLDGQFSLYEQYF,TGCGCCAGCAGCTTGGATGGACAGTTCTCTCTCTACGAGCAGTACTTC
NA,TRBJ2-2,NA,TRBV24-1,CVTSGRVSGELFF,TGTGTCACCAGTGGACGGGTATCCGGGGAGCTGTTTTTT
NA,TRBJ2-1,once,TRBV7-9,CASSSNGGGSYNEQFF,TGTGCCAGCAGCTCGAACGGGGGTGGCTCCTACAATGAGCAGTTCTTC
NA,TRBJ1-5,NA,TRBV6-1,CASSEHRSWPQHF,TGTGCCAGCAGTGAACATCGGAGCTGGCCCCAGCATTTT
NA,TRBJ2-3,NA,TRBV9,CASSASSESINTQYF,TGTGCCAGCAGCGCGTCTAGCGAATCTATAAATACGCAGTATTTT
TRBD2,TRBJ2-3,once,TRBV9,CASSVAAGTSGDTQYF,TGTGCCAGCAGCGTAGCGGCCGGGACTAGCGGAGATACGCAGTATTTT
NA,TRBJ1-5,once,TRBV6-5,CASTLNQPQHF,TGTGCCAGCACCTTAAATCAGCCCCAGCATTTT
NA,TRBJ1-3,NA,TRBV5-1,CASSLSGGPASGNTIYF,TGCGCCAGCAGCTTGTCCGGGGGGCCGGCCTCTGGAAACACCATATATTTT
NA,TRBJ1-2,NA,TRBV18,CASSPDSVSYTF,TGTGCCAGCTCACCGGACAGCGTAAGCTACACCTTC
NA,TRBJ1-3,NA,TRBV30,CASPGSSGNTIYF,TGTGCCTCCCCCGGGAGCTCTGGAAACACCATATATTTT
TRBD2,TRBJ2-5,NA,TRBV18,CASSPLAGGGETQYF,TGTGCCAGCTCCCCCTTAGCGGGGGGTGGTGAGACCCAGTACTTC
NA,TRBJ2-5,NA,TRBV5-1,CASSLAGLKRETQYF,TGCGCCAGCAGCTTGGCAGGTCTTAAACGAGAGACCCAGTACTTC
NA,TRBJ1-4,NA,TRBV6-5,CASSFTGNEKLFF,TGTGCCAGCAGTTTCACGGGTAATGAAAAACTGTTTTTT
TRBD2,TRBJ2-3,NA,TRBV5-1,CASSLLLAGITDTQYF,TGCGCCAGCAGCTTACTACTAGCGGGGATCACAGATACGCAGTATTTT
TRBD1,TRBJ2-2,NA,TRBV2,CASSDPAGAPGQGRTGELFF,TGTGCCAGCAGTGATCCGGCCGGGGCTCCAGGACAGGGGAGGACCGGGGAGCTGTTTTTT
NA,TRBJ1-2,NA,TRBV15,CATSRDSTGSLYTF,TGTGCCACCAGCAGAGATAGTACGGGGAGTCTCTACACCTTC
TRBD1,TRBJ2-7,NA,TRBV3-1/TRBV3-2,CASSPRTGYYEQYF,TGTGCCAGCAGCCCAAGGACAGGGTACTACGAGCAGTACTTC
NA,TRBJ1-5,NA,TRBV30,CAWSTRGNQPQHF,TGTGCCTGGAGTACTCGGGGCAATCAGCCCCAGCATTTT
NA,TRBJ1-1,NA,TRBV5-1,CASSLEANSRNTEAFF,TGCGCCAGCAGCTTGGAAGCAAATAGCAGGAACACTGAAGCTTTCTTT
NA,TRBJ1-4,few,TRBV5-6,CASSLASWGVEGNEKLFF,TGTGCCAGCAGCTTGGCTTCCTGGGGTGTAGAGGGAAATGAAAAACTGTTTTTT
TRBD1,TRBJ2-1,NA,TRBV7-9,CASSFQTGVEQFF,TGTGCCAGCAGCTTCCAAACAGGGGTTGAGCAGTTCTTC
TRBD1,TRBJ1-6,NA,TRBV9,CASSDRDRNSPLHF,TGTGCCAGCAGCGATCGGGACAGAAATTCACCCCTCCACTTT
TRBD2,TRBJ2-7,NA,TRBV7-3,CASSFRSGTIGEQYF,TGTGCCAGCAGCTTCCGTAGCGGGACAATTGGCGAGCAGTACTTC
NA,TRBJ1-6,NA,TRBV28,CASSLLSGERNSPLHF,TGTGCCAGCAGTTTACTGTCAGGGGAAAGGAATTCACCCCTCCACTTT
TRBD2,TRBJ2-2,NA,TRBV7-2,CASSLRGGTGELFF,TGTGCCAGCAGCTTACGGGGGGGCACCGGGGAGCTGTTTTTT
TRBD2,TRBJ2-7,NA,TRBV10-2,CASSESTLTSGPQGF,TGCGCCAGCAGTGAGTCGACTTTAACTAGCGGACCCCAGGGCTTC
NA,TRBJ1-1,NA,TRBV27,CASSSLQGRRTEAFF,TGTGCCAGCAGTTCCTTACAGGGAAGGAGGACTGAAGCTTTCTTT
NA,TRBJ2-5,NA,TRBV7-9,CASNLQGRGETQYF,TGTGCCAGCAACCTCCAGGGGAGAGGGGAGACCCAGTACTTC
TRBD1,TRBJ2-7,once,TRBV4-1,CASSQPKGSFGTGGSEQYF,TGCGCCAGCAGCCAACCAAAAGGGTCCTTCGGGACAGGGGGGTCCGAGCAGTACTTC
NA,TRBJ2-5,NA,TRBV3-1/TRBV3-2,CASSQVTGPQETQYF,TGTGCCAGCAGCCAAGTGACAGGACCCCAAGAGACCCAGTACTTC
NA,TRBJ2-5,NA,TRBV7-7,CASSLVAGAETQYF,TGTGCTAGCAGCTTAGTCGCTGGGGCAGAGACCCAGTACTTC
NA,TRBJ1-2,NA,TRBV28,CASSSIGGGYGYTF,TGTGCCAGCAGTTCCATCGGGGGGGGATATGGCTACACCTTC
NA,TRBJ2-5,few,TRBV19,CASSIGPSGTQYF,TGTGCCAGTAGTATAGGCCCCTCGGGGACCCAGTACTTC
TRBD2,TRBJ2-1,NA,TRBV28,CASREGRRGEQFF,TGTGCCAGCCGGGAGGGCAGGAGGGGTGAGCAGTTCTTC
NA,TRBJ1-6,NA,TRBV27,CASSSSRIFNSPLHF,TGTGCCAGCAGTTCCTCGAGGATTTTCAATTCACCCCTCCACTTT
NA,TRBJ1-2,NA,TRBV5-1,CASSLSQNYGYTF,TGCGCCAGCAGCTTGTCCCAGAACTATGGCTACACCTTC
NA,TRBJ1-3,NA,TRBV7-2,CASSLRGRADTIYF,TGTGCCAGCAGCTTAAGGGGCAGGGCGGACACCATATATTTT
NA,TRBJ1-1,once,TRBV28,CASFRAGARNTEAFF,TGTGCCAGCTTTCGGGCAGGGGCCAGGAACACTGAAGCTTTCTTT
NA,TRBJ1-6,NA,TRBV30,CAWSAGSSMNSPLHF,TGTGCCTGGAGCGCCGGGTCGTCTATGAATTCACCCCTCCACTTT
NA,TRBJ2-2,NA,TRBV3-1/TRBV3-2,CASSLRAGELFF,TGTGCCAGCAGCCTCCGTGCCGGGGAGCTGTTTTTT
TRBD1,TRBJ2-7,NA,TRBV2,CASSGQGYEQYF,TGTGCCAGCAGTGGACAGGGTTACGAGCAGTACTTC
TRBD1,TRBJ1-2,NA,TRBV19,CASVQGTNYGYTF,TGTGCCAGCGTACAGGGGACTAACTATGGCTACACCTTC
TRBD1,TRBJ1-2,NA,TRBV29-1,CSVHDRGEGYTF,TGCAGCGTCCACGACAGGGGTGAGGGCTACACCTTC
TRBD2,TRBJ2-2,NA,TRBV9,CASSVLASGSNTGELFF,TGTGCCAGCAGCGTCCTGGCTAGCGGATCGAACACCGGGGAGCTGTTTTTT
NA,TRBJ2-7,NA,TRBV4-1,CASSQGFERSAYEQYF,TGCGCCAGCAGCCAAGGTTTCGAGCGCAGCGCGTACGAGCAGTACTTC
TRBD1,TRBJ1-2,NA,TRBV28,CASSPPGQGRGGYTF,TGTGCCAGCAGTCCCCCGGGACAGGGTCGAGGTGGCTACACCTTC
TRBD1,TRBJ2-7,NA,TRBV5-6,CASSLGPDRTIYEQYF,TGTGCCAGCAGCTTGGGTCCGGACAGGACGATCTACGAGCAGTACTTC
TRBD1,TRBJ2-6,NA,TRBV7-9,CASSRSQGPVSGANVLTF,TGTGCCAGCAGCCGTTCACAGGGGCCAGTTTCCGGGGCCAACGTCCTGACTTTC
NA,TRBJ1-1,NA,TRBV7-8,CASSHSAVFLNTEAFF,TGTGCCAGCAGCCACTCGGCGGTCTTCCTGAACACTGAAGCTTTCTTT
TRBD1,TRBJ1-1,once,TRBV7-2,CASSLAGTGGGTEAFF,TGTGCCAGCAGCTTAGCGGGAACAGGGGGGGGCACTGAAGCTTTCTTT
NA,TRBJ2-7,NA,TRBV7-2,CASSLALQRSYEQYF,TGTGCCAGCAGCTTAGCGCTCCAGCGGAGCTACGAGCAGTACTTC
NA,TRBJ1-1,NA,TRBV24-1,CATSASGFTEAFF,TGTGCCACCAGTGCGAGTGGTTTCACTGAAGCTTTCTTT
TRBD2,TRBJ2-7,NA,TRBV11-2,CASSLGASGVLYEQYF,TGTGCCAGCAGCTTAGGGGCTAGCGGGGTGCTCTACGAGCAGTACTTC
TRBD1,TRBJ2-1,NA,TRBV5-1,CASSSRQGSNEQFF,TGCGCCAGCAGCTCCAGACAGGGGAGCAATGAGCAGTTCTTC